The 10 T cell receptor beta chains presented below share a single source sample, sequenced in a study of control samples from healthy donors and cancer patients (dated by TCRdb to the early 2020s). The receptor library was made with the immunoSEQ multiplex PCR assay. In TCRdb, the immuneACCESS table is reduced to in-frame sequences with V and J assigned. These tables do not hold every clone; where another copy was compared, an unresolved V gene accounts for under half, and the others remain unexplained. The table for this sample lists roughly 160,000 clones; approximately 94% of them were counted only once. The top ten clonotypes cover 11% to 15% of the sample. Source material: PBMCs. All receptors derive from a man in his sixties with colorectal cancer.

CDR3 coding DNA: TGTGCCAGCAGTGACGACAGGGCCGGCTATGGCTACACCTTC. Its protein is CASSDDRAGYGYTF. The chain couples TRBV6-1 to TRBJ1-2, with 7 positions matching TRBD1. This CDR3 contains 14 residues. The V segment lost 3 bases and the J segment 4 bases; nucleotides outside the gene matches: 5. Germline V gives CDR1 MNHNS, CDR2 SASEGT.

The CDR3 reads CASSIAAGGPYEQYF. In DNA form, the CDR3 reads TGTGCCAGTAGTATCGCGGCAGGGGGGCCCTACGAGCAGTACTTC. The chain carries TRBV19 and TRBJ2-7; TRBD1 is a possible D gene (7 bases). The germline CDR1 and CDR2 sequences are LNHDA and SQIVND (reference sequence). This CDR3 contains 15 residues. V was trimmed by 3 bases and J by 2 bases, leaving 14 bases between them.

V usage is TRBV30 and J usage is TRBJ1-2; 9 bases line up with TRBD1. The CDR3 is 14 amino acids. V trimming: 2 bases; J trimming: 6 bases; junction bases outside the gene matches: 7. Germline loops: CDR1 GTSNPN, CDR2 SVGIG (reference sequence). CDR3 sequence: CAWSSTGGADGYTF. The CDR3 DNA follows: TGTGCCTGGAGTAGTACAGGGGGCGCGGATGGCTACACCTTC. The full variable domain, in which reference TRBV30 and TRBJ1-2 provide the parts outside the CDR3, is SQTIHQWPATLVQPVGSPLSLECTVEGTSNPNLYWYRQAAGRGLQLLFYSVGIGQISSEVPQNLSASRPQDRQFILSSKKLLLSDSGFYLCAWSSTGGADGYTFGSGTRLTVV.

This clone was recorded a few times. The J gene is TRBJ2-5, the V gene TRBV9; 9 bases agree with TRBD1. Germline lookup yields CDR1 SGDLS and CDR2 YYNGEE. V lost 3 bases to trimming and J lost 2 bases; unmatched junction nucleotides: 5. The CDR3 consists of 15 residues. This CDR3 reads CASSASGQGQETQYF. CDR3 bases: TGTGCCAGCAGCGCTTCGGGACAGGGACAAGAGACCCAGTACTTC. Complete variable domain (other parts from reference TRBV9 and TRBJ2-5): DSGVTQTPKHLITATGQRVTLRCSPRSGDLSVYWYQQSLDQGLQFLIQYYNGEERAKGNILERFSAQQFPDLHSELNLSSLELGDSALYFCASSASGQGQETQYFGPGTRLLVL.

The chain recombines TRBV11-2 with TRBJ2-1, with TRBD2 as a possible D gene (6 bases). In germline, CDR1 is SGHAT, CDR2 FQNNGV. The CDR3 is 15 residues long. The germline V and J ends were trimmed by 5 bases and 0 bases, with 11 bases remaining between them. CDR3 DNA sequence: TGTGCCAGCAGCCTTGGGGGGAGCTCCTACAATGAGCAGTTCTTC. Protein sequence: CASSLGGSSYNEQFF.

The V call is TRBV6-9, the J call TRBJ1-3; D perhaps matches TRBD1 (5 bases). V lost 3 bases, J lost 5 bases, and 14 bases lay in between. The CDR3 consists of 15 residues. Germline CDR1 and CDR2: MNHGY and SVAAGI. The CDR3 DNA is TGTGCCAGCAGTTACGGGGACGCGGCCCGAAACACCATATATTTT. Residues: CASSYGDAARNTIYF.

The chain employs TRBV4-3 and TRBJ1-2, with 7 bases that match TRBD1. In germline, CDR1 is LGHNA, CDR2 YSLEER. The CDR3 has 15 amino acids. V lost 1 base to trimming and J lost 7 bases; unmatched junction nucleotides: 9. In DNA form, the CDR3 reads TGCGCCAGCAGCCAAGTGAACAGGGGCGTTAGTGGCTACACCTTC. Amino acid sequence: CASSQVNRGVSGYTF.

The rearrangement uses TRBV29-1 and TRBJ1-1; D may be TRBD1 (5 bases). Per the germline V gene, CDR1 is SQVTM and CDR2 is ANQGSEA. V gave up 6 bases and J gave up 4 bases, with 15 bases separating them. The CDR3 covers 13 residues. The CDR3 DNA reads TGCAGCGTAGAAATGGCAGGGAGCACTGAAGCTTTCTTT. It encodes CSVEMAGSTEAFF.

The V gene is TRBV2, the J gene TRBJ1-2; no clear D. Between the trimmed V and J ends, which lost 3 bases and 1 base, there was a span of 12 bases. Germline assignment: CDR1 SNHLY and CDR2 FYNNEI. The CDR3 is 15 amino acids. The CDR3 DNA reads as TGTGCCAGCAGTGAGGCGAGGGCATATAACTATGGCTACACCTTC. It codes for CASSEARAYNYGYTF.

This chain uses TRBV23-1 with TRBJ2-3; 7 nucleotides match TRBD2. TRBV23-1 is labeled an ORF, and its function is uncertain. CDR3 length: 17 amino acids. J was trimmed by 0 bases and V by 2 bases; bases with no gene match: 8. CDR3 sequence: CASSQGPGGVSTDTQYF. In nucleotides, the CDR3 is TGCGCCAGCAGTCAAGGCCCGGGGGGTGTTAGCACAGATACGCAGTATTTT.